This TCR beta chain is drawn from a study of blood T cells in healthy people across ages. Overall study: Template switching picked up about one barcoded beta molecule for each two T cells. Broader study findings: Considered underestimates were the diversity estimates obtained from one million T cells.

With a J-beta primer mix and a sample-barcoded 5' primer, a second PCR ran roughly 6 to 12 cycles. Researchers report that a template-switch adaptor with 12 random nucleotides tagged each cDNA molecule. TCRdb ran MiXCR on the 5' RACE reads and lists one entry per CDR3 protein. Of around 1.5 million distinct CDR3 sequences in the sample, about 31% were seen once. About this clonotype itself: Its target is not known.

PBMCs were isolated at a quantity of at least 7 million per sample. The sequenced sample was blood. The receptor was derived from a woman aged 30 to 39 in good health.

The CDR3 loop reads CASSRTPRERRNEQFF. Written as DNA, the CDR3 is TGTGCCAGCAGTAGGACACCGCGGGAGAGGAGGAATGAGCAGTTCTTC. The gene calls are TRBV21-1 and TRBJ2-1; the D call of TRBD2 is as the table states it, not checked on the DNA. TRBV21-1 is termed a pseudogene. This CDR3 has 16 residues.